This T cell receptor beta chain is from a study of CXCR3-negative and CXCR3-positive naive CD8 T cells. The study made its TRB cDNA libraries by 5' RACE, adding UMI labels. TCRdb processed the 5' RACE reads again and assigns one entry to each CDR3 protein, with no DNA. Its clone listing holds tens of thousands of distinct CDR3 sequences. The CDR3 has 17 residues. CDR1 MNHNY and CDR2 SVGAGI come from the germline V gene (reference sequence). V is TRBV6-6 and J is TRBJ2-2; the D call of TRBD2 rests on TCRdb alone, since no DNA is present to check it. The receptor was isolated from a human donor in good health. Some clones in this sample may be carry-over from other donors' samples. Sequenced input: naive CXCR3- CD8+ T cells from blood. The subset is: CD45RO-CCR7+CD27+CD95- naive CD8+ T cells lacking CXCR3 (TNR3-). The CDR3: CASSPRLAGSYTGELFF.